One and the same sample provided the 19 T cell receptor beta chains below, sequenced in a study of blood T cell repertoires in COVID-19 (dated by TCRdb to 2019 to 2021). The library was obtained by the immunoSEQ multiplex PCR assay. TCRdb took over this immuneACCESS table, retaining in-frame rearrangements with V and J assigned. Such tables are incomplete; in checked studies, under half of the missing clones stem from an unresolved V gene, and the remainder is unexplained. Across this sample there are tens of thousands of clones, with about 88% seen only once. More than 9% of the sample belongs to the ten largest clones. Material for sequencing was peripheral blood. The source is a human donor in a cohort sampled during active COVID-19.

The table lists this clone with a few counts. This chain connects TRBV3-1 (or the pseudogene TRBV3-2) to TRBJ2-2; maybe TRBD1 (6 bases). CDR1 is LGHDT, CDR2 YNNKEL, per germline (reference sequence). CDR3 length: 13 amino acids. With 4 bases removed from V and 4 bases from J, the gap between germline ends came to 7 bases. CDR3 amino acids: CASSPRGTGELFF. CDR3 nucleotides: TGTGCCAGCAGCCCCAGGGGCACCGGGGAGCTGTTTTTT.

This clone has only a few counts. The V call is TRBV3-1 (or the pseudogene TRBV3-2), the J call TRBJ1-5; no clear D. The CDR3 contains 15 residues. Germline CDR1 is LGHDT and CDR2 is YNNKEL (reference sequence). V dropped 3 bases and J dropped 9 bases, with 18 bases sitting between them. CDR3 nucleotides: TGTGCCAGCAGCCAGGGAGGGTACGGCGGCCCGCCCCAGCATTTT. Translation: CASSQGGYGGPPQHF.

This chain links TRBV18 with TRBJ1-3; D gene uncertain. From germline, CDR1 is KGHSH and CDR2 LQKENI. This CDR3 contains 15 residues. The germline V and J ends were trimmed by 3 bases and 4 bases, with 13 bases remaining between them. The CDR3 loop is CASSPTSIPGNTIYF. The CDR3 DNA follows: TGTGCCAGCTCACCCACCAGTATTCCAGGAAACACCATATATTTT.

The rearrangement links TRBV18 to TRBJ1-2; tentative D call: TRBD1 (5 bases). The CDR3 sequence is 14 residues long. Germline loops: CDR1 KGHSH, CDR2 LQKENI. V lost 0 bases, J lost 4 bases, and 9 bases lay in between. CDR3 sequence (DNA): TGTGCCAGCTCACCACCGGGGCAGTCCTATGGCTACACCTTC. It encodes CASSPPGQSYGYTF.

The rearrangement joins TRBV4-3 to TRBJ2-5; D not resolved. From germline, CDR1 is LGHNA and CDR2 YSLEER. The V gene lost 1 base and the J gene lost 5 bases, with 8 bases spanning the gap. This CDR3 spans 13 amino acids. The CDR3 DNA follows: TGCGCCAGCAGCCAAGGGAGCGCGGAGACCCAGTACTTC. This encodes CASSQGSAETQYF.

This sequence joins TRBV4-1 and TRBJ1-1; 10 positions agree with TRBD1. This CDR3 has 15 residues. Germline V CDR1 and CDR2: MGHRA, YSYEKL. After removal of 3 bases from V and 1 base from J, the junction contained 2 bases not matched to a gene. The CDR3 bases are TGCGCCAGCAGCCATCGGACAGGGGGGAACACTGAAGCTTTCTTT. As protein: CASSHRTGGNTEAFF.

The chain is built from TRBV18 and TRBJ2-7; possible D gene TRBD2, 6 bases. The CDR3 has 14 residues. The germline V gene has CDR1 KGHSH and CDR2 LQKENI. The ends were cut back, 3 bases at V and 3 bases at J, with 12 bases in the middle. The CDR3 DNA reads TGTGCCAGCTCACCTATTACTAGCAGCTACGAGCAGTACTTC. Translating gives CASSPITSSYEQYF.

A single count supports this clone. The chain is built from TRBV4-3 and TRBJ2-3, with 7 bases identical to TRBD1. The germline CDR1 and CDR2 sequences are LGHNA and YSLEER. This CDR3 has 17 amino acids. J gave up 3 bases and V 2 bases, and 11 bases lay outside the gene matches. The CDR3 loop reads CASSQSLGGSLTDTQYF. As DNA, the CDR3 is TGCGCCAGCAGCCAATCGCTAGGGGGCAGTTTGACAGATACGCAGTATTTT.

This clone was seen only a few times. The J gene is TRBJ2-2, the V gene TRBV2; 7 nucleotides agree with TRBD1. The V and J ends lost 2 bases and 5 bases, in that order; junction bases with no gene match: 2. CDR1 is SNHLY and CDR2 is FYNNEI in the germline V gene. The CDR3 runs to 14 residues. CDR3: CASSEHRGTGELFF. The CDR3 DNA reads as TGTGCCAGCAGTGAACACAGGGGTACCGGGGAGCTGTTTTTT.

The rearrangement uses TRBV5-1 and TRBJ2-3, with TRBD2 matching 9 bases. This CDR3 has 15 amino acids. In germline, CDR1 is SGHRS, CDR2 YFSETQ. V dropped 4 bases and J dropped 5; count of bases not matched to a gene: 8. The CDR3 DNA sequence: TGCGCCAGCAGCCGCTCGCGGGGGGGCTTAGATACGCAGTATTTT. It yields the protein CASSRSRGGLDTQYF.

The table lists this clone with a few counts. The rearrangement joins TRBV6-5 to TRBJ1-5; a possible D gene is TRBD1 (5 bases). From germline, CDR1 is MNHEY and CDR2 SVGAGI. The V and J ends lost 7 bases and 3 bases respectively, with 10 bases between them. CDR3 length equals 13 residues. CDR3 in amino acids: CASTNRFNQPQHF. CDR3 DNA sequence: TGTGCCAGCACAAACAGGTTCAATCAGCCCCAGCATTTT.

The rearrangement links TRBV5-5 to TRBJ2-3; 7 positions match TRBD2. The CDR3 is 14 residues long. After removal of 0 bases from V and 4 bases from J, the junction contained 2 bases not matched to a gene. CDR1 and CDR2 from the germline V gene are SGHKS and YYEKEE (reference sequence). The CDR3 reads CASSLVGGSDTQYF. CDR3 nucleotide sequence: TGTGCCAGCAGCTTGGTCGGGGGGTCAGATACGCAGTATTTT.

Concerning this clone: The germline gene is not matched at one end of the junction; a read error may be the cause. The chain combines TRBV7-7 with TRBJ2-7; 7 nucleotides line up with TRBD2. The CDR3 consists of 15 residues. Per the germline V gene, CDR1 is SSHAT and CDR2 is FNYEAQ (reference sequence). DNA of the CDR3: TGTGCTAGCAGCTTAAGGGGCGGGGGTTCCTACGAGCAGTACTTC. This codes for CASSLRGGGSYEQYF. Together with reference TRBV7-7 and TRBJ2-7, the CDR3 gives the full variable domain: GAGVSQSPRYKVTKRGQDVTLRCDPISSHATLYWYQQALGQGPEFLTYFNYEAQPDKSGLPSDRFSAERPEGSISTLTIQRTEQRDSAMYRCASSLRGGGSYEQYFGPGTRLTVT.

This clone was counted once. The gene calls are TRBV7-2 and TRBJ2-3, with D unresolved. V gave up 3 bases and J gave up 2 bases, with 6 bases separating them. Germline-derived CDR1 and CDR2 are SGHTA and FQGNSA. The CDR3 is 13 amino acids. In DNA form, the CDR3 reads TGTGCCAGCAGCTTGGCAGTCACAGATACGCAGTATTTT. As protein: CASSLAVTDTQYF. The full variable domain, its missing parts supplied by reference TRBV7-2 and TRBJ2-3, is GAGVSQSPSNKVTEKGKDVELRCDPISGHTALYWYRQSLGQGLEFLIYFQGNSAPDKSGLPSDRFSAERTGGSVSTLTIQRTQQEDSAVYLCASSLAVTDTQYFGPGTRLTVL.

This clone occurred a few times. The DNA for the CDR3 is TGCGCCAGCAGCCAAGAGGCTAGCGGGATATACGACACCGGGGAGCTGTTTTTT. Its translation: CASSQEASGIYDTGELFF. This chain joins TRBV4-3 and TRBJ2-2, with 9 bases that match TRBD2. The CDR3 loop spans 18 amino acids. The germline V gene has CDR1 LGHNA and CDR2 YSLEER. J lost 3 bases, V lost 0 bases, and 8 bases had no gene match.

The chain joins TRBV7-2 to TRBJ1-1, with 7 bases identical to TRBD1. CDR1 and CDR2 from the germline V gene are SGHTA and FQGNSA. The length of the CDR3 is 14 residues. V shed 4 bases and J 0 bases; nucleotides not matched to a gene: 2. CDR3 nucleotides: TGTGCCAGCAGCTCACAGGGGATGAACACTGAAGCTTTCTTT. Encoded protein: CASSSQGMNTEAFF.

The genes are TRBV19 and TRBJ2-7; D unclear. The CDR3 contains 14 residues. CDR1 is LNHDA and CDR2 is SQIVND in the germline V gene (reference sequence). V lost 2 bases and J 5 bases, leaving 13 bases between the germline ends. The CDR3 reads CASSISSMVDEQYF. The CDR3 DNA reads TGTGCCAGTAGTATATCTAGTATGGTGGACGAGCAGTACTTC.

This clone was seen a handful of times. This rearrangement joins TRBV25-1 to TRBJ2-7; D is unclear. V dropped 3 bases and J dropped 0 bases, with 9 bases sitting between them. Per the germline V gene, CDR1 is MGHDK and CDR2 is SYGVNS. This CDR3 region has 14 residues. CDR3: CASSDSRSSYEQYF. CDR3 bases: TGTGCCAGCAGTGATAGTAGGAGCTCCTACGAGCAGTACTTC.

The J gene is TRBJ2-7, the V gene TRBV27; 10 nucleotides line up with TRBD1. V dropped 5 bases and J dropped 2; count of bases not matched to a gene: 6. The CDR3 runs to 15 residues. Germline V CDR1 and CDR2: MNHEY, SMNVEV (reference sequence). CDR3: CASSLGQGTTYEQYF. As DNA, the CDR3 is TGTGCCAGCAGTCTGGGACAGGGGACAACCTACGAGCAGTACTTC.